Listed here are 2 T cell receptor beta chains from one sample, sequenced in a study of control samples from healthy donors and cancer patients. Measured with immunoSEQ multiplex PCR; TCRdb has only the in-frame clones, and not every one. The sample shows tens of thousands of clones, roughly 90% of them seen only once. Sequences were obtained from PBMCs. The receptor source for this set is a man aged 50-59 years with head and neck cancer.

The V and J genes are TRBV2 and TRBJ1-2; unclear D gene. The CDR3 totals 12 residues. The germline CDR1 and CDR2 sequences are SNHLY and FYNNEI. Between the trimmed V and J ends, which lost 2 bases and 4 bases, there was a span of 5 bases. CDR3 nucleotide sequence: TGTGCCAGCAGTGAATTGGCCTATGGCTACACCTTC. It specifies CASSELAYGYTF.

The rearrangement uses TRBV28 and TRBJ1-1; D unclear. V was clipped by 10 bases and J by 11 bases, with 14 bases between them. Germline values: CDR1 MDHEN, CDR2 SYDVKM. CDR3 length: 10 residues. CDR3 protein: CATSGDAAFF. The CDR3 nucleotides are TGTGCCACTTCCGGGGATGCGGCTTTCTTT.